This paragraph covers one TCR beta chain sequence. The sample belongs to a study of blood T cell repertoires in COVID-19. Study overall: Collection of acute and convalescent COVID-19 samples took place in the United States, Italy and Spain.

This CDR3 is 12 amino acids long. The V and J ends lost 2 bases and 4 bases respectively, with 5 bases between them. Original analysis: From reference gene primer amplification, estimates of nucleated cell counts were derived. Method: immunoSEQ multiplex PCR; TCRdb's copy keeps in-frame clones and lacks some. For V, J and clone size, that table is used; D and trimming come from the DNA. The top ten hold about 3.5% of the sample, which has roughly 250,000 clones, about 73% seen once. This TCR derives from a woman of 80 years or more with acute or convalescent COVID-19. The gene calls are TRBV12-3 or TRBV12-4 and TRBJ1-1; no firm D call. The sample was peripheral blood. The CDR3 loop reads CASSLLVTEAFF. The CDR3, as DNA: TGTGCCAGCAGTTTATTAGTCACTGAAGCTTTCTTT.